A selection of T cell receptor beta chains follows, all from one sample in a study of blood T cell repertoires in COVID-19. TCRdb's copy holds only in-frame clones and misses some; the assay was immunoSEQ multiplex PCR. The sample has 99,000 or so clones; around 81% are singletons. Sequencing was performed on peripheral blood. The source is an older woman with acute or convalescent COVID-19. Each CDR3 is given with its conserved first and last residue. The order of the fields is V gene, J gene, clone size, D gene, CDR3 protein, CDR3 DNA. The D gene is left open where the match is weak. Size values are once, few and many counts, or a class for expanded clones, and some rows have none.

v_call: TRBV3-1/TRBV3-2
j_call: TRBJ2-6
clone_size: .
d_call: TRBD1
cdr3_aa: CASSVRGSLAGANVLTF
cdr3_nt: TGTGCCAGCAGCGTCAGGGGGTCTTTGGCTGGGGCCAACGTCCTGACTTTC

v_call: TRBV6-1
j_call: TRBJ1-1
clone_size: .
d_call: .
cdr3_aa: CASSERRQITEAFF
cdr3_nt: TGTGCCAGCAGTGAAAGGCGACAGATCACTGAAGCTTTCTTT

v_call: TRBV2
j_call: TRBJ2-7
clone_size: .
d_call: .
cdr3_aa: CASERANYEQYF
cdr3_nt: TGTGCCAGCGAGAGGGCTAACTACGAGCAGTACTTC

v_call: TRBV7-8
j_call: TRBJ2-5
clone_size: .
d_call: TRBD2
cdr3_aa: CASSRASGGVGETQYF
cdr3_nt: TGTGCCAGCAGCCGAGCGAGCGGGGGGGTGGGAGAGACCCAGTACTTC

v_call: TRBV24-1
j_call: TRBJ1-2
clone_size: .
d_call: .
cdr3_aa: CATNGRGDGYTF
cdr3_nt: TGTGCCACGAATGGGAGGGGGGATGGCTACACCTTC

v_call: TRBV5-6
j_call: TRBJ2-7
clone_size: .
d_call: TRBD2
cdr3_aa: CASSTRRLAGGPGSEQYF
cdr3_nt: TGTGCCAGCAGCACCCGCCGGTTAGCGGGGGGGCCCGGTAGCGAGCAGTACTTC

v_call: TRBV19
j_call: TRBJ2-5
clone_size: .
d_call: .
cdr3_aa: CASSDSTGTGETQYF
cdr3_nt: TGTGCCAGTAGCGACTCTACCGGGACTGGAGAGACCCAGTACTTC

v_call: TRBV14
j_call: TRBJ2-2
clone_size: .
d_call: .
cdr3_aa: CASSQWGDANTGELFF
cdr3_nt: TGTGCCAGCAGCCAATGGGGCGACGCGAACACCGGGGAGCTGTTTTTT

v_call: TRBV5-1
j_call: TRBJ2-5
clone_size: once
d_call: .
cdr3_aa: CASSLVSFATETQYF
cdr3_nt: TGCGCCAGCAGCTTGGTTAGTTTCGCAACAGAGACCCAGTACTTC

v_call: TRBV30
j_call: TRBJ1-2
clone_size: .
d_call: TRBD1
cdr3_aa: CAWSVRGLTDRALRYGYTF
cdr3_nt: TGTGCCTGGAGTGTACGGGGATTAACGGACAGGGCCCTTCGCTATGGCTACACCTTC

v_call: TRBV3-1/TRBV3-2
j_call: TRBJ1-2
clone_size: .
d_call: .
cdr3_aa: CASSQRQAGYGYTF
cdr3_nt: TGTGCCAGCAGCCAACGACAGGCCGGCTATGGCTACACCTTC

v_call: TRBV6-5
j_call: TRBJ2-7
clone_size: .
d_call: TRBD1
cdr3_aa: CASSYSGQGSYEQYF
cdr3_nt: TGTGCCAGCAGTTACTCAGGACAGGGCTCCTACGAGCAGTACTTC

v_call: TRBV19
j_call: TRBJ1-5
clone_size: .
d_call: TRBD1
cdr3_aa: CASSLSDRGEFRSQPQHF
cdr3_nt: TGTGCCAGTAGTTTAAGCGACAGGGGTGAGTTCCGTTCTCAGCCCCAGCATTTT

v_call: TRBV3-1/TRBV3-2
j_call: TRBJ1-6
clone_size: .
d_call: .
cdr3_aa: CASSLSRGVSPLHF
cdr3_nt: TGTGCCAGCAGCCTATCTCGGGGGGTTTCACCCCTCCACTTT

v_call: TRBV6-6
j_call: TRBJ1-3
clone_size: .
d_call: .
cdr3_aa: CASSYGTRTGNTIYF
cdr3_nt: TGTGCCAGCAGTTACGGGACACGGACTGGAAACACCATATATTTT

v_call: TRBV3-1/TRBV3-2
j_call: TRBJ2-7
clone_size: many
d_call: TRBD2
cdr3_aa: CASSTYHIAGGPYEQYF
cdr3_nt: TGTGCCAGCAGCACCTACCACATAGCGGGGGGGCCCTACGAGCAGTACTTC

v_call: TRBV5-4
j_call: TRBJ2-3
clone_size: .
d_call: TRBD2
cdr3_aa: CASSLTSASTDTQYF
cdr3_nt: TGTGCCAGCAGTTTGACTAGCGCTAGCACAGATACGCAGTATTTT

v_call: TRBV30
j_call: TRBJ2-5
clone_size: .
d_call: TRBD1
cdr3_aa: CAWEGQSGETQYF
cdr3_nt: TGTGCCTGGGAGGGACAGTCGGGAGAGACCCAGTACTTC

v_call: TRBV27
j_call: TRBJ2-7
clone_size: many
d_call: TRBD2
cdr3_aa: CASSLSTSGSSDEQYF
cdr3_nt: TGTGCCAGCAGTTTATCGACTAGCGGGAGTTCGGACGAGCAGTACTTC

v_call: TRBV27
j_call: TRBJ1-1
clone_size: .
d_call: .
cdr3_aa: CASSLGGVTEAFF
cdr3_nt: TGTGCCAGCAGTTTAGGAGGGGTGACTGAAGCTTTCTTT

v_call: TRBV30
j_call: TRBJ1-2
clone_size: .
d_call: .
cdr3_aa: CAWTLGGTDLYYGYTF
cdr3_nt: TGTGCCTGGACTCTTGGAGGGACCGACCTCTACTATGGCTACACCTTC

v_call: TRBV29-1
j_call: TRBJ1-1
clone_size: .
d_call: TRBD1
cdr3_aa: CSVEVRTGEEAFF
cdr3_nt: TGCAGCGTTGAAGTCCGGACAGGGGAAGAAGCTTTCTTT

v_call: TRBV5-6
j_call: TRBJ2-1
clone_size: .
d_call: TRBD2
cdr3_aa: CASSTGTSGVYNEQFF
cdr3_nt: TGTGCCAGCAGCACCGGGACTAGCGGGGTTTACAATGAGCAGTTCTTC

v_call: TRBV7-2
j_call: TRBJ1-5
clone_size: .
d_call: .
cdr3_aa: CASSLTGLPNQPQHF
cdr3_nt: TGTGCCAGCAGCTTAACAGGCCTGCCAAATCAGCCCCAGCATTTT

v_call: TRBV9
j_call: TRBJ2-1
clone_size: .
d_call: .
cdr3_aa: CASSVVDRDNEQFF
cdr3_nt: TGTGCCAGCAGCGTAGTGGACAGAGACAATGAGCAGTTCTTC

v_call: TRBV6-5
j_call: TRBJ1-2
clone_size: few
d_call: TRBD1
cdr3_aa: CASSPFGTERDGYTF
cdr3_nt: TGTGCCAGCAGTCCCTTCGGGACAGAAAGGGATGGCTACACCTTC

v_call: TRBV19
j_call: TRBJ1-5
clone_size: .
d_call: .
cdr3_aa: CASSTRRGGAGSNQPQHF
cdr3_nt: TGTGCCAGTAGTACCCGCCGCGGGGGCGCGGGTAGCAATCAGCCCCAGCATTTT

v_call: TRBV5-4
j_call: TRBJ2-7
clone_size: .
d_call: .
cdr3_aa: CASSSGQSPYEQYF
cdr3_nt: TGTGCCAGCAGCTCAGGACAGTCCCCCTACGAGCAGTACTTC

v_call: TRBV29-1
j_call: TRBJ2-2
clone_size: .
d_call: .
cdr3_aa: CSVEMGQGTGELFF
cdr3_nt: TGCAGCGTTGAAATGGGGCAAGGGACCGGGGAGCTGTTTTTT

v_call: TRBV6-2/TRBV6-3
j_call: TRBJ2-6
clone_size: .
d_call: .
cdr3_aa: CASSHRGVSGANVLTF
cdr3_nt: TGTGCCAGCAGTCATCGAGGCGTTTCTGGGGCCAACGTCCTGACTTTC

v_call: TRBV6-8
j_call: TRBJ2-7
clone_size: many
d_call: .
cdr3_aa: CASRSTRPYEQYF
cdr3_nt: TGTGCCAGCAGATCGACTAGACCTTACGAGCAGTACTTC

v_call: TRBV2
j_call: TRBJ2-5
clone_size: .
d_call: TRBD2
cdr3_aa: CASKVGGETQYF
cdr3_nt: TGTGCCAGCAAGGTGGGAGGGGAGACCCAGTACTTC

v_call: TRBV10-3
j_call: TRBJ1-1
clone_size: .
d_call: TRBD1
cdr3_aa: CAISDFPGQEEGNTEAFF
cdr3_nt: TGTGCCATCAGTGATTTTCCGGGACAGGAGGAGGGGAACACTGAAGCTTTCTTT

v_call: TRBV14
j_call: TRBJ2-1
clone_size: .
d_call: TRBD2
cdr3_aa: CASSPTGGSNNEQFF
cdr3_nt: TGTGCCAGCAGCCCCACGGGGGGTTCGAACAATGAGCAGTTCTTC

v_call: TRBV11-2
j_call: TRBJ2-5
clone_size: .
d_call: TRBD1
cdr3_aa: CASSPLAGGQETQYF
cdr3_nt: TGTGCCAGCAGCCCCCTGGCAGGGGGACAAGAGACCCAGTACTTC

v_call: TRBV28
j_call: TRBJ2-3
clone_size: .
d_call: TRBD2
cdr3_aa: CASRKGTSGSPDTQYF
cdr3_nt: TGTGCCAGCAGGAAAGGGACTAGCGGGAGTCCTGATACGCAGTATTTT

v_call: TRBV28
j_call: TRBJ2-1
clone_size: .
d_call: TRBD2
cdr3_aa: CASRLGTSGGNEQFF
cdr3_nt: TGTGCCAGCAGACTGGGGACTAGCGGGGGTAATGAGCAGTTCTTC

v_call: TRBV19
j_call: TRBJ2-3
clone_size: .
d_call: .
cdr3_aa: CASSIRTVATDTQYF
cdr3_nt: TGTGCCAGTAGTATTAGGACAGTAGCAACAGATACGCAGTATTTT

v_call: TRBV3-1/TRBV3-2
j_call: TRBJ2-5
clone_size: .
d_call: TRBD2
cdr3_aa: CASSLRGGETQYF
cdr3_nt: TGTGCCAGCAGCTTACGGGGGGGAGAGACCCAGTACTTC

v_call: TRBV9
j_call: TRBJ2-5
clone_size: .
d_call: .
cdr3_aa: CASSALHRGQETQYF
cdr3_nt: TGTGCCAGCAGCGCCCTTCATCGGGGCCAAGAGACCCAGTACTTC

v_call: TRBV4-1
j_call: TRBJ2-1
clone_size: .
d_call: TRBD2
cdr3_aa: CASSQLTSSGNEQFF
cdr3_nt: TGCGCCAGCAGCCAACTCACCTCTAGCGGCAATGAGCAGTTCTTC

v_call: TRBV29-1
j_call: TRBJ2-7
clone_size: .
d_call: TRBD1
cdr3_aa: CSVEDRFAGQVYEQYF
cdr3_nt: TGCAGCGTTGAAGATCGATTCGCAGGACAGGTCTACGAGCAGTACTTC

v_call: TRBV28
j_call: TRBJ1-4
clone_size: .
d_call: .
cdr3_aa: CASSEDRLATNEKLFF
cdr3_nt: TGTGCCAGCAGTGAGGACAGACTTGCAACTAATGAAAAACTGTTTTTT

v_call: TRBV13
j_call: TRBJ2-1
clone_size: .
d_call: TRBD1
cdr3_aa: CASSADRGNNEQFF
cdr3_nt: TGTGCCAGCAGCGCGGACAGGGGGAACAATGAGCAGTTCTTC

v_call: TRBV3-1/TRBV3-2
j_call: TRBJ1-1
clone_size: .
d_call: TRBD1
cdr3_aa: CASSRNRDRDAFF
cdr3_nt: TGTGCCAGCAGCCGAAACCGGGACAGGGACGCTTTCTTT

v_call: TRBV5-6
j_call: TRBJ2-3
clone_size: .
d_call: TRBD2
cdr3_aa: CASSLGSAGLRTDTQYF
cdr3_nt: TGTGCCAGCAGCTTGGGGTCAGCGGGACTCCGCACAGATACGCAGTATTTT

v_call: TRBV3-1/TRBV3-2
j_call: TRBJ1-2
clone_size: .
d_call: .
cdr3_aa: CASSQEVGYGYTF
cdr3_nt: TGTGCCAGCAGCCAAGAGGTCGGCTATGGCTACACCTTC

v_call: TRBV5-4
j_call: TRBJ1-2
clone_size: once
d_call: TRBD1
cdr3_aa: CASSAFRDRGDYGYTF
cdr3_nt: TGTGCCAGCAGCGCGTTCCGGGACAGGGGTGACTATGGCTACACCTTC